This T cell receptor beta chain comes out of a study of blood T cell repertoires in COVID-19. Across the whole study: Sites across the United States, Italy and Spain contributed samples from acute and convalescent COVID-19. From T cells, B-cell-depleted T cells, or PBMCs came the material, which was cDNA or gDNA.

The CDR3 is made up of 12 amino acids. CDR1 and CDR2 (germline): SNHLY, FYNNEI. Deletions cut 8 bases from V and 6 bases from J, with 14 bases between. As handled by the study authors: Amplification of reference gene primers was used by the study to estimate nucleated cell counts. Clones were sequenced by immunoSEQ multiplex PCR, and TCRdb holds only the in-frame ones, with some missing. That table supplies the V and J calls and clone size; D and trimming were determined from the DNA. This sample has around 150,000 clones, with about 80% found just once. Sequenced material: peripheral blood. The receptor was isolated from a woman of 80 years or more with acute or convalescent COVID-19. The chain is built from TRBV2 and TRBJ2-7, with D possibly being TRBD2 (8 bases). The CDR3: CASRGGQREQYF. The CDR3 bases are TGTGCCAGCCGGGGGGGACAGCGCGAGCAGTACTTC.